These T cell receptor beta chains were read from a single sample in a study of T cell repertoires in cytomegalovirus infection. TCRdb re-called the reads with MiXCR, one entry per CDR3 protein. This sample has about 260,000 distinct CDR3 sequences, with approximately 14% found just once. Sample: PBMCs. The origin of the receptors is a human donor in good health (CMV status not recorded). Some clones in this sample may be carry-over from other donors' samples. Both conserved end residues are part of each CDR3. The D gene is left open where the match is weak. Part of the rows lack a size; the others show once, few, many or a class for expanded clones.

abundance: few; v_gene: TRBV2; d_gene: NA; j_gene: TRBJ1-1; CDR3aa: CASTGRLAGRTEAFF; CDR3nt: TGTGCCAGCACGGGACGACTGGCAGGGAGAACTGAAGCTTTCTTT
abundance: few; v_gene: TRBV10-3; d_gene: TRBD1; j_gene: TRBJ1-5; CDR3aa: CAISESGQPRQPQHF; CDR3nt: TGTGCCATCAGTGAGTCGGGACAGCCCCGTCAGCCCCAGCATTTT
abundance: few; v_gene: TRBV7-9; d_gene: NA; j_gene: TRBJ2-7; CDR3aa: CASTLGEYEQYF; CDR3nt: TGTGCCAGCACTCTTGGGGAGTACGAGCAGTACTTC
abundance: NA; v_gene: TRBV20-1; d_gene: TRBD2; j_gene: TRBJ2-5; CDR3aa: CSATLAGEYQETQYF; CDR3nt: TGCAGTGCTACCTTAGCGGGGGAGTACCAAGAGACCCAGTACTTC
abundance: many; v_gene: TRBV20-1; d_gene: NA; j_gene: TRBJ2-1; CDR3aa: CSVRGVSRAIWGNNEQFF; CDR3nt: TGCAGTGTGAGAGGCGTTAGCAGGGCAATTTGGGGAAACAATGAGCAGTTCTTC
abundance: NA; v_gene: TRBV6-4; d_gene: TRBD2; j_gene: TRBJ2-2; CDR3aa: CASSDEASGGTGELFF; CDR3nt: TGTGCCAGCAGTGACGAAGCTAGCGGGGGAACCGGGGAGCTGTTTTTT
abundance: NA; v_gene: TRBV28; d_gene: TRBD1; j_gene: TRBJ1-1; CDR3aa: CASSLGQGVGTEAFF; CDR3nt: TGTGCCAGCAGTTTGGGCCAGGGGGTAGGCACTGAAGCTTTCTTT
abundance: NA; v_gene: TRBV3-1; d_gene: NA; j_gene: TRBJ2-1; CDR3aa: CASSQVLANEQFF; CDR3nt: TGTGCCAGCAGCCAAGTCCTAGCCAATGAGCAGTTCTTC
abundance: NA; v_gene: TRBV19; d_gene: TRBD2; j_gene: TRBJ2-1; CDR3aa: CASIGTSPNEQFF; CDR3nt: TGTGCCAGTATTGGGACTAGCCCCAATGAGCAGTTCTTC
abundance: NA; v_gene: TRBV7-9; d_gene: NA; j_gene: TRBJ2-7; CDR3aa: CASSLAGRGRTYEQYF; CDR3nt: TGTGCCAGCAGCTTAGCTGGGCGGGGTCGGACCTACGAGCAGTACTTC
abundance: many; v_gene: TRBV7-2; d_gene: TRBD1; j_gene: TRBJ2-7; CDR3aa: CASSLGPGGRYEQYF; CDR3nt: TGTGCCAGCAGCTTAGGCCCAGGGGGTCGCTACGAGCAGTACTTC
abundance: few; v_gene: TRBV6-2/TRBV6-3; d_gene: TRBD2; j_gene: TRBJ2-7; CDR3aa: CAVRSGGMYEQYF; CDR3nt: TGTGCCGTTCGGTCGGGAGGGATGTACGAGCAGTACTTC
abundance: NA; v_gene: TRBV2; d_gene: TRBD1; j_gene: TRBJ1-5; CDR3aa: CASMTGTGNQPQHF; CDR3nt: TGTGCCAGCATGACGGGGACAGGCAATCAGCCCCAGCATTTT
abundance: NA; v_gene: TRBV2; d_gene: NA; j_gene: TRBJ1-2; CDR3aa: CASSDLLEDRGYTF; CDR3nt: TGTGCCAGCAGTGATTTGTTGGAGGACAGAGGCTACACCTTC
abundance: NA; v_gene: TRBV5-4; d_gene: NA; j_gene: TRBJ2-3; CDR3aa: CASSSGLVARGSDTQYF; CDR3nt: TGTGCCAGCAGCTCCGGCCTTGTAGCAAGGGGGTCAGATACGCAGTATTTT
abundance: NA; v_gene: TRBV28; d_gene: TRBD1; j_gene: TRBJ1-5; CDR3aa: CASSRTGMEQPQHF; CDR3nt: TGTGCCAGCAGTCGGACAGGGATGGAGCAGCCCCAGCATTTT
abundance: many; v_gene: TRBV10-2; d_gene: NA; j_gene: TRBJ2-7; CDR3aa: CASSEYRGYDEQYF; CDR3nt: TGCGCCAGCAGTGAGTATAGAGGCTACGACGAGCAGTACTTC
abundance: many; v_gene: TRBV7-2; d_gene: TRBD2; j_gene: TRBJ2-7; CDR3aa: CASSLVGSSGGYEQYF; CDR3nt: TGTGCCAGCAGCTTAGTGGGGTCTAGCGGGGGATACGAGCAGTACTTC
abundance: NA; v_gene: TRBV7-3; d_gene: NA; j_gene: TRBJ2-1; CDR3aa: CASSLIPSSYNEQFF; CDR3nt: TGTGCCAGCAGCTTAATTCCCTCCTCCTACAATGAGCAGTTCTTC
abundance: many; v_gene: TRBV7-2; d_gene: TRBD2; j_gene: TRBJ2-2; CDR3aa: CASRSGGTNTGELFF; CDR3nt: TGTGCCAGCAGGTCGGGGGGGACGAACACCGGGGAGCTGTTTTTT
abundance: NA; v_gene: TRBV12-3/TRBV12-4; d_gene: NA; j_gene: TRBJ1-5; CDR3aa: CASSLADGGNQPQHF; CDR3nt: TGTGCCAGCAGTTTAGCGGACGGGGGAAATCAGCCCCAGCATTTT
abundance: few; v_gene: TRBV2; d_gene: NA; j_gene: TRBJ2-7; CDR3aa: CASSEAWRGYEQYF; CDR3nt: TGTGCCAGCAGTGAAGCTTGGCGGGGCTACGAGCAGTACTTC
abundance: many; v_gene: TRBV7-6; d_gene: NA; j_gene: TRBJ1-2; CDR3aa: CASSPAGQHYGYTF; CDR3nt: TGTGCCAGCAGCCCGGCGGGACAACACTATGGCTACACCTTC